This entry describes one TCR beta chain. The data stem from a study of blood T cell repertoires in COVID-19. About the research overall: T cells, B-cell-depleted T cells, or PBMCs provided the cDNA or gDNA that served as material.

Per germline, CDR1 KGHSH and CDR2 LQKENI. The length of the CDR3 is 16 residues. With 2 bases clipped from V and 9 bases from J, the junction kept 13 bases outside the gene matches. TCRdb keeps only in-frame clones here, not all; method: immunoSEQ multiplex PCR. The profile shows tens of thousands of clones, 70% to 90% of them singletons. The gene calls are TRBV18 and TRBJ2-1, with 7 bases aligning to TRBD2. The sample consisted of peripheral blood. The TCR was taken from a human donor in a cohort sampled during active COVID-19. The CDR3 nucleotides read TGTGCCAGCTCACCATCTGGTCAGGGAGGGGTTAGTGAGCAGTTCTTC. It yields the protein CASSPSGQGGVSEQFF.